This entry features one T cell receptor (delta chain) sequence. The identical CDR3 is also encoded by other nucleotide sequences in the sample. This specimen belongs to a study of gamma-delta chains in newborns, infants, children. Study background: Polyclonal expansion of innate γδ T cells after birth follows microbial exposure.

The CDR3 covers 20 residues. V lost 1 base to trimming and J lost 0 bases; unmatched junction nucleotides: 18. The germline CDR1 and CDR2 sequences are TVYSNPD and GDNSRS (reference sequence). TCRdb repeated clone calling on the reads with CATT. The sample holds several thousand delta-chain clones, 44% seen once. The input for sequencing was blood, taken at week 6. The TCR originated in a child who was a newborn, infant or young child, either healthy, febrile or measles-vaccinated (not recorded which). The chain has TRDV3 and TRDJ1; 12 bases match TRDD3. The CDR3 DNA sequence: TGTGCCTTTATTCTCCTACCCTGGGGGATACGTGGTCTTTACACCGATAAACTCATCTTT. Translating it yields CAFILLPWGIRGLYTDKLIF.